This TCR beta chain was identified during a study of control samples from healthy donors and cancer patients. Repertoires were generated with immunoSEQ multiplex PCR, while TCRdb's copy carries only in-frame clones and drops some. The sample has around 79,000 clones, 93% seen once. The CDR3 has 15 amino acids. CDR1 is SNHLY, CDR2 FYNNEI, per germline. Trimming shortened V by 3 bases and J by 1 base, and 12 bases separated the two germline ends. The chain recombines TRBV2 with TRBJ1-1; tentative D call: TRBD1 (5 bases). The sequence was collected from a woman between 40 and 50 years old with lung cancer. What was sequenced was PBMCs. DNA of the CDR3: TGTGCCAGCAGTGATCGGGGGGGTCGGAACACTGAAGCTTTCTTT. It codes for CASSDRGGRNTEAFF.